This T cell receptor beta chain was captured in a study of metastatic and nonmetastatic thyroid tumors. Patients had received no treatment of any kind before thyroid surgery. V lost 0 bases and J 3 bases, leaving 6 bases between the germline ends. The germline V gene has CDR1 SGDLS and CDR2 YYNGEE. This CDR3 is built from 13 residues. In its sample, this clone was seen many times. TCRdb reprocessed the PCR reads via MiXCR. The profile shows tens of thousands of clones, roughly 12% of them singletons. This TCR was recovered from a female donor with papillary thyroid cancer or a benign thyroid nodule (not recorded which). Some clones in this sample may be carry-over from other donors' samples. Sequencing input: blood. The rearrangement joins TRBV9 to TRBJ2-5; D is unresolved. CDR3 region: CASSVDREETQYF. The CDR3 DNA is TGTGCCAGCAGCGTAGATCGGGAAGAGACCCAGTACTTC.